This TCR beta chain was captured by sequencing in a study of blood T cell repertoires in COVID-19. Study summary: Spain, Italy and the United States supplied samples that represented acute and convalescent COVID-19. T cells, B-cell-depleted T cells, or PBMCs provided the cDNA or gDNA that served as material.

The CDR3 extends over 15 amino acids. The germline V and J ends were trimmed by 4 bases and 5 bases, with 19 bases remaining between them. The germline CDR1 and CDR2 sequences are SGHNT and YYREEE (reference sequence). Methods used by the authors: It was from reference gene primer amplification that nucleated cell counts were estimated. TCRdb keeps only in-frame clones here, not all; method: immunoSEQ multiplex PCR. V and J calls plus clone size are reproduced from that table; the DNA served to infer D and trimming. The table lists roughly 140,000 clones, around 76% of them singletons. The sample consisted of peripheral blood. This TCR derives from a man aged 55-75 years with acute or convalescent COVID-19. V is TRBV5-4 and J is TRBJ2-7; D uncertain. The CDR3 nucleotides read TGTGCCAGCAGCCCGGGTTTGTTTAGGCCGGACGAGCAGTACTTC. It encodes CASSPGLFRPDEQYF.